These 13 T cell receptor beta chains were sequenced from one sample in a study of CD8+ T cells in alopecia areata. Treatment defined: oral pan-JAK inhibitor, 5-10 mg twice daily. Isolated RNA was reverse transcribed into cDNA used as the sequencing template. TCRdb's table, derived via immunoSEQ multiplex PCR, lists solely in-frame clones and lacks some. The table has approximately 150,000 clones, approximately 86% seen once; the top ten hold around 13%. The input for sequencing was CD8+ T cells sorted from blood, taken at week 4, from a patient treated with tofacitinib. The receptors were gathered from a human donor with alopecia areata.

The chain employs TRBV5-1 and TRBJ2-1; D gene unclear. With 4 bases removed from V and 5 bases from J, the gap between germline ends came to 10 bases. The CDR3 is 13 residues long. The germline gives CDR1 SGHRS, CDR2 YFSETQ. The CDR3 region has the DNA TGCGCCAGCAGCGAAGGCGGAAACAATGAGCAGTTCTTC. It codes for CASSEGGNNEQFF.

The CDR3 reads CASSPSKDTQYF. The CDR3, as DNA: TGTGCCAGCAGTCCCTCGAAAGATACGCAGTATTTT. The V gene is TRBV6-5, the J gene TRBJ2-3; no clear D gene. This CDR3 is 12 amino acids long. Germline CDR1 is MNHEY and CDR2 is SVGAGI. The germline V and J ends were trimmed by 5 bases and 5 bases, with 8 bases remaining between them.

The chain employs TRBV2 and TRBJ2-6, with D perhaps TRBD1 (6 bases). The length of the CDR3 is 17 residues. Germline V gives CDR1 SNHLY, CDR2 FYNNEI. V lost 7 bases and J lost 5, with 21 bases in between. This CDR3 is CASINRSQGHWANVLTF. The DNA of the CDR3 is TGTGCCAGCATCAACCGGAGCCAGGGGCACTGGGCCAACGTCCTGACTTTC.

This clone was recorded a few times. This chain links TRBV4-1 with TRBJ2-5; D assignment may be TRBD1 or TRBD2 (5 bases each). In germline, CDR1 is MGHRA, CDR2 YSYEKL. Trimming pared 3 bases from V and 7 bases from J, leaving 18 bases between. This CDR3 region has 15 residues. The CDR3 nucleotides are TGCGCCAGCAGCCACAGAACCGGGACCACCCGGACCCAGTACTTC. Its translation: CASSHRTGTTRTQYF.

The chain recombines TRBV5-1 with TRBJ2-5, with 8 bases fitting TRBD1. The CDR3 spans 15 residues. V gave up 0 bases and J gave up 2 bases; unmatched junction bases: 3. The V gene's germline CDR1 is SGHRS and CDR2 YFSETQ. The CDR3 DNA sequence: TGCGCCAGCAGCTTGGGAACAGGGGGACAAGAGACCCAGTACTTC. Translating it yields CASSLGTGGQETQYF.

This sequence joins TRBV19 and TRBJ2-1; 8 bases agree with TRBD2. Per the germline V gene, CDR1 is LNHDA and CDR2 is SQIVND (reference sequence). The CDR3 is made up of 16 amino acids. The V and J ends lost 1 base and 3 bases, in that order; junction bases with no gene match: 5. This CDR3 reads CASSIGSGSYYNEQFF. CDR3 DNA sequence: TGTGCCAGTAGTATAGGGAGCGGGAGCTACTACAATGAGCAGTTCTTC.

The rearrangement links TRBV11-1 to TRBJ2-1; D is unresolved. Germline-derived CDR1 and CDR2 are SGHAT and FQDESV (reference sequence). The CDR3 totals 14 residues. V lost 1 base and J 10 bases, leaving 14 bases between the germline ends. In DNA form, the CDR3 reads TGTGCCAGCAGCTTAGTTGTTGGGATGGACGAGCAGTTCTTC. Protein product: CASSLVVGMDEQFF.

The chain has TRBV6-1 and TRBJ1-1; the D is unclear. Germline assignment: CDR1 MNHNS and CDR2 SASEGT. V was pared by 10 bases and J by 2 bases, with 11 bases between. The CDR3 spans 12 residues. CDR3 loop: CATVPGNTEAFF. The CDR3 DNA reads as TGTGCCACCGTCCCAGGAAACACTGAAGCTTTCTTT.

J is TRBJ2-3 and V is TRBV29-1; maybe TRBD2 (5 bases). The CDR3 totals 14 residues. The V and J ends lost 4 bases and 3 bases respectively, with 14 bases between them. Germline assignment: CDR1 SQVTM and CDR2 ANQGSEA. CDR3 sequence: CSVGRNTRTDTQYF. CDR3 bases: TGCAGCGTTGGTAGGAATACTAGGACAGATACGCAGTATTTT.

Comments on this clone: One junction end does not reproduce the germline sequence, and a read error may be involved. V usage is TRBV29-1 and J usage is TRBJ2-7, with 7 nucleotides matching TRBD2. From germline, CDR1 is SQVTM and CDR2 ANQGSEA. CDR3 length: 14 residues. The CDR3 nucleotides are TGCAGCGTTGGGTTTAGCGGGCCCTCCGACGAGCAGTACTTC. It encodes CSVGFSGPSDEQYF.

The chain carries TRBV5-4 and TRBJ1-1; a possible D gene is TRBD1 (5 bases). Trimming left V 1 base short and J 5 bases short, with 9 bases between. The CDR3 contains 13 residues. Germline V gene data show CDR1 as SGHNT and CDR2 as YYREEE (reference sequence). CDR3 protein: CASSLRGRTEAFF. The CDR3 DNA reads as TGTGCCAGCAGCTTGCGGGGGAGAACTGAAGCTTTCTTT.

This chain's CDR3 is CASSPGKWYTEAFF. In DNA form, the CDR3 reads TGTGCCAGCAGTCCAGGGAAGTGGTACACTGAAGCTTTCTTT. The V and J genes are TRBV28 and TRBJ1-1; maybe TRBD1 (5 bases). In germline, CDR1 is MDHEN, CDR2 SYDVKM. The length of the CDR3 is 14 residues. Trimming removed 5 bases from V and 3 bases from J, with 13 bases in between.

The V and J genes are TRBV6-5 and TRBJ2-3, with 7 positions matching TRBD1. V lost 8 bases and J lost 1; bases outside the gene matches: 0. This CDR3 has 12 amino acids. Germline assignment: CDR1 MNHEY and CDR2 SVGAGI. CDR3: CASGTGTDTQYF. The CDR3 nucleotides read TGTGCCAGCGGGACAGGCACAGATACGCAGTATTTT.